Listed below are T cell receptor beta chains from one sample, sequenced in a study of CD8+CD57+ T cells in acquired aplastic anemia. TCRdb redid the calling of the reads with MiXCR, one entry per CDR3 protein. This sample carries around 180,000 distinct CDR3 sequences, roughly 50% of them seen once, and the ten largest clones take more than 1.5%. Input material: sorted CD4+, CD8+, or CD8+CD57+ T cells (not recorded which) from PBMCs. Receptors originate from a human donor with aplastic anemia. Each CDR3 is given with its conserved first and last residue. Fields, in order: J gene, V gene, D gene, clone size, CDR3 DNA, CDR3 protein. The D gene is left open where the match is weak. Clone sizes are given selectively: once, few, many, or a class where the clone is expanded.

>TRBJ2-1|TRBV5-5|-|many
TGTGCCAGCAGCTTGGCCCCAACTCTTGAGCAGTTCTTC
CASSLAPTLEQFF
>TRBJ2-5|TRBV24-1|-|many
TGTGCCACCAGTGTAGGGGCTTCTAGCAGACAAGAGACCCAGTACTTC
CATSVGASSRQETQYF
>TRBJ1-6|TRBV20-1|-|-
TGCAGTGCTAGAGTAGGGAGTTCACCCCTCCACTTT
CSARVGSSPLHF
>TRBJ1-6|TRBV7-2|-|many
TGTGCCAGCAGCTTGGGGGATAATTCACCCCTCCACTTT
CASSLGDNSPLHF
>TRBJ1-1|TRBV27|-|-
TGTGCCAGCAGTTTATCTGCGGGGGGGAACACTGAAGCTTTCTTT
CASSLSAGGNTEAFF
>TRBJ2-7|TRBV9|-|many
TGTGCCAGCAGCGTAGGACACTCCTACGAGCAGTACTTC
CASSVGHSYEQYF
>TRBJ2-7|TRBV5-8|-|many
TGTGCCAGCAGCAAAATGGGACATACAAACTACGAGCAGTACTTC
CASSKMGHTNYEQYF
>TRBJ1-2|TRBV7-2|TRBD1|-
TGTGCCAGCAGTACAGAGACAGGGAATGGCTACACCTTC
CASSTETGNGYTF
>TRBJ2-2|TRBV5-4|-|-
TGTGCCAGCAGCTTGGGGGGTGGCAGGGAATTTCCCGGGGAGCTGTTTTTT
CASSLGGGREFPGELFF
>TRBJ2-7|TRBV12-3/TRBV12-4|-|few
TGTGCCAGCAGTTTGCGGGGCCAGGGCCTCTCCTACGAGCAGTACTTC
CASSLRGQGLSYEQYF
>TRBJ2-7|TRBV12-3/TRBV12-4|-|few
TGTGCCAGCAGTTCGTTCAAGGAGCAGTACTTC
CASSSFKEQYF
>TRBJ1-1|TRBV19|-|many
TGTGCCAGTAGTAAACAGGGAATTTACGCTGAAGCTTTCTTT
CASSKQGIYAEAFF
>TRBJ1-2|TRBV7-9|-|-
TGTGCCAGCAGCTTGGACTGGGACTATGGCTACACCTTC
CASSLDWDYGYTF
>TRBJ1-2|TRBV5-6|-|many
TGTGCCAGCAGCTTTTCCGGGAGTGGCTACACCTTC
CASSFSGSGYTF
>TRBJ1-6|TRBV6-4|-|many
TGTGCCAGCAGTGAATCAGGGAATTCACCCCTCCACTTT
CASSESGNSPLHF
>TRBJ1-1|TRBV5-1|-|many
TGCGCCAGCAGCTTGGACTGGGGAGAAGCTTTCTTT
CASSLDWGEAFF
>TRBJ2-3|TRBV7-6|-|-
TGTGCCAGCAGCTTGTACAGTGGCAAGGATACGCAGTATTTT
CASSLYSGKDTQYF
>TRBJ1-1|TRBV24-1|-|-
TGTGCCACCAGTGCGTCGGACGGGAACACTGAAGCTTTCTTT
CATSASDGNTEAFF
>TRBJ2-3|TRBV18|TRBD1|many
TGTGCCAGCTCACCACCCCCAGGGGGAACGCAGTATTTT
CASSPPPGGTQYF
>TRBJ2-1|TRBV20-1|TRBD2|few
TGCAGCACATACACTGGGGGACTAGCGGGAGAGGCTGAGCAGTTCTTC
CSTYTGGLAGEAEQFF
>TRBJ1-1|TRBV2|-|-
TGTGCCAGCAGCGGCAGTACGAACACTGAAGCTTTCTTT
CASSGSTNTEAFF
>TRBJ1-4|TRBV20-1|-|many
TGCAGTGCTAGGCCCGCAGGGTTGGGGGGTGAAAAACTGTTTTTT
CSARPAGLGGEKLFF
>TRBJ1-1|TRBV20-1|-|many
TGCAGTGTCTGGGGGGGACTCGACACTGAAGCTTTCTTT
CSVWGGLDTEAFF
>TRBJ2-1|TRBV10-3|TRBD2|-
TGTGCCATCAGTGAATCGGGACTAGCGGGGTCCTACAATGAGCAGTTCTTC
CAISESGLAGSYNEQFF
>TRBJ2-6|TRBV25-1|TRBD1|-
TGTGCCAGCAGTGGGTGGGACAGGGTTTCCTCTGGGGCCAACGTCCTGACTTTC
CASSGWDRVSSGANVLTF
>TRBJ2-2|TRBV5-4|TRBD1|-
TGTGCCAGCAGCTACGGACAGGCGTGGACCGGGGAGCTGTTTTTT
CASSYGQAWTGELFF
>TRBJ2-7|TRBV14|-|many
TGTGCCAGCAGCCAATGGGGCGGGGTCGAGCAGTACTTC
CASSQWGGVEQYF
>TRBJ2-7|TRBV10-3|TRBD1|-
TGTGCCACCTCCTCAGGGCAGGGACAGGGGAGAGTCTACGAGCAGTACTTC
CATSSGQGQGRVYEQYF
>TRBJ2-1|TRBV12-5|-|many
TGTGCTAGTGGTTTGGGGCACTCAACCAATGAGCAGTTCTTC
CASGLGHSTNEQFF
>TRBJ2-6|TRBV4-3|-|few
TGCGCCAGCAGCCAAGTTACTTGGACAGCCTTTTCCTCTGGGGCCAACGTCCTGACTTTC
CASSQVTWTAFSSGANVLTF
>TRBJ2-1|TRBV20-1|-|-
TGCAGTGCTTATGTGGCTTACAATGAGCAGTTCTTC
CSAYVAYNEQFF
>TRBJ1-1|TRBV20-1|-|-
TGCAGTGCTAGATTTCCTGGACGTCCTTCGAACACTGAAGCTTTCTTT
CSARFPGRPSNTEAFF
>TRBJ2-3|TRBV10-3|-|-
TGTGCCATCAGTGATGACTATGCAGATACGCAGTATTTT
CAISDDYADTQYF
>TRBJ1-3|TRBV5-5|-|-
TGTGCCAGCATCTTGGCCGAGTTTTCTGGAAACACCATATATTTT
CASILAEFSGNTIYF
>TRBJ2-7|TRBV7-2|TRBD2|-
TGTGCCAGGAGCGTGGCTAGCGGGAATTCAGGGCAGTACTTC
CARSVASGNSGQYF
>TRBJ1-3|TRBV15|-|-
TGTGCCACCAGCAGGCGGGGAGGGGGAGGAAACACCATATATTTT
CATSRRGGGGNTIYF
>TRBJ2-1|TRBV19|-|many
TGTGCCAGTAGTATAAATGGGATTGAGCAGTTCTTC
CASSINGIEQFF
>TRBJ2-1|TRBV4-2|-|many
TGTGCCAGCAGCCTCGGGACTCCATTAGATGAGCAGTTCTTC
CASSLGTPLDEQFF
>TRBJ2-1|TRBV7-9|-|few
TGTGCCAGCAGCCCCCGTAGCCCGCGGGATGAGCAGTTCTTC
CASSPRSPRDEQFF
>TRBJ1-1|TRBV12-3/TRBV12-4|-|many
TGTGCCAGCAGTTTGGGGTTCATGAACACTGAAGCTTTCTTT
CASSLGFMNTEAFF
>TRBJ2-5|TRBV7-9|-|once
TGTGCCAGCAGCTTAGCGGGGGAGAAACAAGAGACCCAGTACTTC
CASSLAGEKQETQYF
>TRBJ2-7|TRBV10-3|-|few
TGTGCCACCGGACAACAGGTTAGCTCCTACGAGCAGTACTTC
CATGQQVSSYEQYF
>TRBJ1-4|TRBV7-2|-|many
TGTGCCAGCCGGGGGTCAACTAATGAAAAACTGTTTTTT
CASRGSTNEKLFF
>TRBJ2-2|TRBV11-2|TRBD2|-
TGTGCCAGCAGCTTACTCCTGGCGGGAGGCCTCCCCGGGGAGCTGTTTTTT
CASSLLLAGGLPGELFF
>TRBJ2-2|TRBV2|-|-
TGTGCCAGCAGTGGGACGCTGAACACCGGGGAGCTGTTTTTT
CASSGTLNTGELFF